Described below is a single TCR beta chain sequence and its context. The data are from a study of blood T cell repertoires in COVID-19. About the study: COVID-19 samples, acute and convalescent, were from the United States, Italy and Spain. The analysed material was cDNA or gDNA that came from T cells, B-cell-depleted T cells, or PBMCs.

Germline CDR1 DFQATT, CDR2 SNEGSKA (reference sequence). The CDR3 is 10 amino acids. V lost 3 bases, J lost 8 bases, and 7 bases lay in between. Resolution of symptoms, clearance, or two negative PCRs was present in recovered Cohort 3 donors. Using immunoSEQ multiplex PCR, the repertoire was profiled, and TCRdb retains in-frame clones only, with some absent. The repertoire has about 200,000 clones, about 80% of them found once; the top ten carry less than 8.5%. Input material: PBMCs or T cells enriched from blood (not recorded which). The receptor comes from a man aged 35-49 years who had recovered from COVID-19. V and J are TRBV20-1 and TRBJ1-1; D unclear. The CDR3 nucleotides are TGCAGTGCTAGTCCCAGGGAAGCTTTCTTT. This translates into CSASPREAFF.